This T cell receptor beta chain derives from a study of blood T cell repertoires in COVID-19. As for the study in general: Italy, Spain and the United States were the sources of the convalescent and acute COVID-19 samples.

The method was immunoSEQ multiplex PCR; TCRdb's version includes in-frame clones alone and lacks a portion of them. The table records a few hundred thousand clones, about 87% of them present only once. Looked up from germline, CDR1 is MDHEN and CDR2 is SYDVKM. V lost 2 bases and J lost 2, with 24 bases in between. This CDR3 comprises 19 residues. The sequence was collected from a woman between 40 and 55 years old with acute COVID-19. The chain combines TRBV28 with TRBJ1-2; perhaps TRBD1 as D (6 bases). Input material: PBMCs or T cells enriched from blood (not recorded which). The DNA of the CDR3 is TGTGCCAGCAGTTTACGAGTTGGGCTTAGGGGGGGCGCAAACTATGGCTACACCTTC. This encodes CASSLRVGLRGGANYGYTF.